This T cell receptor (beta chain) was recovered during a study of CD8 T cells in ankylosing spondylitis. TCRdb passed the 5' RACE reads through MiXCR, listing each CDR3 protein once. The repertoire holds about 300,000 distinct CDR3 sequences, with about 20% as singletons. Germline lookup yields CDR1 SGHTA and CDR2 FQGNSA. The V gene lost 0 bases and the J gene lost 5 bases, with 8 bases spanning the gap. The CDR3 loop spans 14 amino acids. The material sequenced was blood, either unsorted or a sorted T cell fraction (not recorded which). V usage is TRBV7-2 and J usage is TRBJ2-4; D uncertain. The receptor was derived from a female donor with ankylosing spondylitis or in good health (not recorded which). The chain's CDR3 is CASSLAPRENIQYF. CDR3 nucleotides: TGTGCCAGCAGCTTAGCCCCCCGGGAAAACATTCAGTACTTC. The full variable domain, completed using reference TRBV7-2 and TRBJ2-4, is GAGVSQSPSNKVTEKGKDVELRCDPISGHTALYWYRQSLGQGLEFLIYFQGNSAPDKSGLPSDRFSAERTGGSVSTLTIQRTQQEDSAVYLCASSLAPRENIQYFGAGTRLSVL.